The next 14 T cell receptor beta chains were all read from a single sample in a study of blood T cell repertoires in COVID-19. TCRdb's table, derived via immunoSEQ multiplex PCR, lists solely in-frame clones and lacks some. The repertoire holds roughly 460,000 clones, with about 90% as singletons. Sequencing was done on a sample of peripheral blood. The receptors come from a man aged 18-30 years with COVID-19, enrolled during active disease.

The V call is TRBV4-1, the J call TRBJ1-1; no clear D. Germline CDR1 is MGHRA and CDR2 is YSYEKL. The CDR3 has 13 residues. Trimming pared 1 base from V and 4 bases from J, leaving 7 bases between. DNA of the CDR3: TGCGCCAGCAGCCAAGTCACGGTCACTGAAGCTTTCTTT. Amino acids: CASSQVTVTEAFF.

The chain joins TRBV30 to TRBJ1-2; perhaps TRBD1 as D (5 bases). CDR1 and CDR2 (germline): GTSNPN, SVGIG (reference sequence). The length of the CDR3 is 10 residues. The CDR3 DNA sequence: TGTGCTGCGGGGCTGAGGGGCTACACCTTC. Protein: CAAGLRGYTF.

V is TRBV5-1 and J is TRBJ2-7; D is possibly TRBD2 (7 bases). V shed 6 bases and J shed 7 bases, with 26 bases lying between them. Germline CDR1 SGHRS, CDR2 YFSETQ. CDR3 length: 16 amino acids. CDR3 coding DNA: TGCGCCAGCAAACCTCTAAGGGCGGGGGCCGAGGGAGAGCAGTACTTC. Encoded protein: CASKPLRAGAEGEQYF.

The chain is built from TRBV7-6 and TRBJ2-7, with 8 bases fitting TRBD1. The CDR3 runs 16 residues. The germline V gene encodes CDR1 SGHVS and CDR2 FNYEAQ. After removal of 5 bases from V and 5 bases from J, the junction contained 14 bases not matched to a gene. CDR3 in amino acids: CASSPLPDRVSHEQYF. The CDR3 DNA reads TGTGCCAGCAGCCCCCTTCCGGACAGGGTTTCCCACGAGCAGTACTTC.

The chain recombines TRBV6-1 with TRBJ2-7; tentatively, D is TRBD2 (5 bases). The CDR3 sequence is 15 residues long. Trimming removed 0 bases from V and 7 bases from J, with 16 bases in between. Germline CDR1 MNHNS, CDR2 SASEGT. For the CDR3, the DNA is TGTGCCAGCAGTGAAGCGCTAGCCACTCGCCGGGAGCAGTACTTC. Translation gives CASSEALATRREQYF.

The chain employs TRBV7-2 and TRBJ2-7; no reliable D call. The CDR3 length is 13 residues. Trimming took off 3 bases at V and 2 bases at J, with 8 bases between the two ends. Germline CDR1 and CDR2: SGHTA and FQGNSA. CDR3 nucleotides: TGTGCCAGCAGCTTTGACTCGGCCTACGAGCAGTACTTC. This translates into CASSFDSAYEQYF.

This chain links TRBV19 with TRBJ1-2; TRBD1 aligns across 7 bases. Germline V gene sequence: CDR1 LNHDA, CDR2 SQIVND (reference sequence). The CDR3 runs 14 residues. J was trimmed by 3 bases and V by 3 bases; bases with no gene match: 4. The CDR3 sequence: CASSIGGQHYGYTF. The CDR3 region has the DNA TGTGCCAGTAGTATTGGGGGACAGCACTATGGCTACACCTTC.

V is TRBV15 and J is TRBJ2-7; a possible D gene is TRBD2 (5 bases). The germline CDR1 and CDR2 sequences are LNHNV and YYDKDF (reference sequence). V lost 4 bases to trimming and J lost 12 bases, with 16 bases between them. The CDR3 extends over 12 amino acids. The CDR3 region is CATSTPRDRPYF. The DNA of the CDR3 is TGTGCCACCAGCACCCCACGGGATCGGCCGTACTTC.

V and J are TRBV28 and TRBJ2-7, with 8 bases matching TRBD2. The CDR3 has 15 residues. Germline V gives CDR1 MDHEN, CDR2 SYDVKM. Losses at the gene ends were 2 bases for V and 0 bases for J; bases not matched to a gene: 3. Here the CDR3 DNA reads TGTGCCAGCAGTTTAAGGAGCGGGGGCTCCTACGAGCAGTACTTC. The encoded protein is CASSLRSGGSYEQYF.

This clone was observed a single time. The genes are TRBV6-5 and TRBJ2-3; possible D gene TRBD2, 6 bases. There are 14 residues in the CDR3. V lost 10 bases and J lost 1, with 15 bases in between. CDR1 MNHEY and CDR2 SVGAGI come from the germline V gene. In DNA form, the CDR3 reads TGTGCCACCCAGCCGGGACTCGGCACAGATACGCAGTATTTT. Protein sequence: CATQPGLGTDTQYF.

The CDR3 coding sequence is TGTGCCACCAGCAGAGATCTGGGGACAGGGGGGCCCCAGTACTTC. Protein product: CATSRDLGTGGPQYF. The chain carries TRBV15 and TRBJ2-5; TRBD1 aligns across 11 bases. V was pared by 0 bases and J by 9 bases, with 6 bases of the junction left unmatched. CDR3 length: 15 residues. From germline, CDR1 is LNHNV and CDR2 YYDKDF (reference sequence).

In DNA, the CDR3 is TGTGCCAGCAGCCGGGACAGGGTATATGGCTACACCTTC. Translated, it gives CASSRDRVYGYTF. This chain connects TRBV6-5 to TRBJ1-2; TRBD1 matches 9 bases. There are 13 residues in the CDR3. Germline CDR1 is MNHEY and CDR2 is SVGAGI. Losses at the gene ends were 6 bases for V and 5 bases for J; bases not matched to a gene: 4.

V and J are TRBV7-9 and TRBJ2-1, with TRBD2 identical over 10 bases. V shed 4 bases and J 4 bases; nucleotides not matched to a gene: 16. The CDR3 length is 19 residues. Germline lookup yields CDR1 SEHNR and CDR2 FQNEAQ (reference sequence). The CDR3 reads CASSSRPSGRAFRYNEQFF. CDR3 bases: TGTGCCAGCAGCTCCCGGCCAAGCGGGAGGGCCTTTAGGTACAATGAGCAGTTCTTC.

In DNA form, the CDR3 reads TGTGCCAGCAGAGACAGAAAGGATACGCAGTATTTT. Protein product: CASRDRKDTQYF. This rearrangement joins TRBV27 to TRBJ2-3, with D maybe TRBD1 (5 bases). From germline, CDR1 is MNHEY and CDR2 SMNVEV (reference sequence). The CDR3 spans 12 residues. Trimming left V 6 bases short and J 6 bases short, with 10 bases between.